These 32 T cell receptor beta chains share one sample of origin, sequenced in a study of blood T cells in healthy people across ages. PCR was performed a second time for about 7 to 11 cycles using a sample-barcoded 5' primer and a J-beta primer mix. TCRdb reprocessed the 5' RACE reads with MiXCR, giving one entry per CDR3 protein. This sample carries about 750,000 distinct CDR3 sequences, approximately 53% of them seen once, and the ten largest clones take about 42%. Sequencing used blood. The source is a man aged 80 or over in good health.

The DNA for the CDR3 is TGTGCCAGCAACCTCCTAGCGGGAGACTTGGAGACCCAGTACTTC. The encoded protein is CASNLLAGDLETQYF. This sequence joins TRBV6-1 and TRBJ2-7; 10 bases line up with TRBD2. The DNA end lines up better with TRBJ2-5; the J call may be wrong. Looked up from germline, CDR1 is MNHNS and CDR2 is SASEGT. CDR3 length: 15 amino acids.

The chain recombines TRBV7-2 with TRBJ2-7; TRBD2 matches at 8 bases. V shed 4 bases and J 0 bases; nucleotides not matched to a gene: 8. Germline values: CDR1 SGHTA, CDR2 FQGNSA. CDR3 length: 16 amino acids. The CDR3 loop is CASSSFGTSVSYEQYF. The DNA of the CDR3 is TGTGCCAGCAGCTCATTCGGGACTAGTGTCTCCTACGAGCAGTACTTC.

The table lists this clonotype with a few counts. The gene calls are TRBV20-1 and TRBJ1-2, with D maybe TRBD1 (6 bases). V was shortened by 5 bases and J by 8 bases, with 18 bases between the two germline ends. CDR3 length: 13 residues. Germline V gene lookup returns CDR1 DFQATT and CDR2 SNEGSKA (reference sequence). CDR3 sequence reads: CSAEQGLSGGYTF. In DNA form, the CDR3 reads TGCAGTGCTGAACAGGGACTCTCGGGGGGCTACACCTTC.

The rearrangement links TRBV5-1 to TRBJ1-2, with D perhaps matching TRBD1 (5 bases). Trimming stripped 5 bases from V and 5 bases from J, with 13 bases between. This CDR3 has 13 residues. In germline, CDR1 is SGHRS, CDR2 YFSETQ. This CDR3 reads CASRPGLQYGYTF. CDR3 sequence (DNA): TGCGCCAGCAGGCCGGGACTGCAGTATGGCTACACCTTC.

The chain couples TRBV27 to TRBJ2-4, with D perhaps TRBD1 (5 bases). The V gene lost 4 bases and the J gene lost 8 bases, with 12 bases spanning the gap. The CDR3 is 13 residues long. The V gene's germline CDR1 is MNHEY and CDR2 SMNVEV (reference sequence). The CDR3 here is CASSYRIGYIQYF. The CDR3 DNA follows: TGTGCCAGCAGTTACAGGATCGGATACATTCAGTACTTC.

In this sample, this clonotype turned up a few times. The chain couples TRBV20-1 to TRBJ2-1; the D gene is possibly TRBD2 (6 bases). The CDR3 runs to 17 residues. CDR1 and CDR2 from the germline V gene are DFQATT and SNEGSKA (reference sequence). The V end was cut by 0 bases, the J end by 8 bases, with 23 bases between. CDR3 coding DNA: TGCAGTGCTAGAGATCGTATGAGACTAGTTACCAACCATGAGCAGTTCTTC. Its translation is CSARDRMRLVTNHEQFF.

This clonotype was recorded at least ten times. As DNA, the CDR3 is TGTGCCATCAGTTCCGACACGATGGGTAGTAAGCAGTACTTC. Protein: CAISSDTMGSKQYF. The gene calls are TRBV10-3 and TRBJ2-5; no definite D call. Trimming left V 5 bases short and J 11 bases short, with 21 bases between. Per germline, CDR1 ENHRY and CDR2 SYGVKD. CDR3 length equals 14 residues.

In its sample, this clonotype was seen a few times. J is TRBJ2-3 and V is TRBV5-1; 9 nucleotides match TRBD1. V lost 0 bases and J lost 14; bases outside the gene matches: 10. The CDR3 loop spans 14 amino acids. Germline V gene lookup returns CDR1 SGHRS and CDR2 YFSETQ. This CDR3 reads CASSLGTGDRYAYF. CDR3 bases: TGCGCCAGCAGCTTGGGGACAGGGGACAGATACGCGTATTTT.

This clonotype was observed a handful of times. One end of the junction is discordant with germline, which a read error may explain. V is TRBV10-3 and J is TRBJ1-1; possible D gene TRBD1, 5 bases. This CDR3 spans 13 amino acids. Germline V lookup: CDR1 ENHRY, CDR2 SYGVKD. The CDR3 region is CATSAGTLETAFF. The CDR3 coding sequence is TGTGCCACCAGTGCCGGGACTCTTGAAACAGCTTTCTTT.

V is TRBV20-1 and J is TRBJ2-1; 10 nucleotides line up with TRBD2. Germline V gene sequence: CDR1 DFQATT, CDR2 SNEGSKA (reference sequence). The length of the CDR3 is 14 residues. J was trimmed by 12 bases and V by 0 bases; bases with no gene match: 8. The CDR3 sequence is CSARDGLAGVVQFF. DNA for the CDR3: TGCAGTGCTAGAGACGGGCTAGCGGGAGTCGTGCAGTTCTTC.

The CDR3 bases are TGTGCTAGTGGTGGGACTAGCCCCAGCTCCTACAATGAGCAGTACTTC. Protein: CASGGTSPSSYNEQYF. The chain links TRBV12-5 to TRBJ2-1; 9 nucleotides match TRBD2. The J call may be mistaken, given a closer DNA end match to TRBJ2-7. CDR3 length equals 16 residues. From germline, CDR1 is LGHNT and CDR2 FRNRAP.

This clonotype has only a few counts. The V call is TRBV7-3, the J call TRBJ2-3; tentatively, D is TRBD2 (5 bases). The V end was cut by 4 bases, the J end by 6 bases, with 14 bases between. The CDR3 sequence is 14 residues long. Germline CDR1 reads SGHTA; CDR2 reads FQGTGA. The CDR3 here is CASSSRGPADTQYF. The CDR3 bases are TGTGCCAGCAGCTCGAGAGGGCCGGCGGATACGCAGTATTTT.

The CDR3 DNA sequence: TGTGCCAGCAGCCCGAGCGTCGGGAGTTCTTATGAGCAGTTCTTC. It encodes CASSPSVGSSYEQFF. V usage is TRBV7-8 and J usage is TRBJ2-1; D is perhaps TRBD2 (6 bases). The CDR3 totals 15 residues. V shed 5 bases and J shed 8 bases, with 19 bases lying between them. The V gene's germline CDR1 is SGHVS and CDR2 FQNEAQ. Full variable domain (rest looked up from reference TRBV7-8 and TRBJ2-1): GAGVSQSPRYKVAKRGQDVALRCDPISGHVSLFWYQQALGQGPEFLTYFQNEAQLDKSGLPSDRFFAERPEGSVSTLKIQRTQQEDSAVYLCASSPSVGSSYEQFFGPGTRLTVL.

This chain joins TRBV10-3 and TRBJ2-7; a weak D match, TRBD1 (6 bases). V was trimmed by 2 bases and J by 2 bases, leaving 7 bases between them. The CDR3 is 13 residues long. The germline gives CDR1 ENHRY, CDR2 SYGVKD. CDR3: CAISEGQPYEQYF. The CDR3 nucleotides read TGTGCCATCAGTGAGGGACAGCCCTACGAGCAGTACTTC.

This chain links TRBV7-2 with TRBJ2-7; TRBD1 matches at 11 bases. The CDR3 is made up of 15 amino acids. The V and J ends lost 4 bases and 11 bases, in that order; junction bases with no gene match: 13. Germline CDR1 reads SGHTA; CDR2 reads FQGNSA. The CDR3 nucleotides are TGTGCCAGCAGCTCTTCCGGGACAGGGGGACTGTTGGAGTACTTC. Protein product: CASSSSGTGGLLEYF.

This clonotype was seen a few times. The chain joins TRBV15 to TRBJ2-4; D unclear. The J call may be incorrect, as the DNA end agrees better with TRBJ2-5. The CDR3 runs to 14 residues. CDR1 is LNHNV, CDR2 YYDKDF, per germline (reference sequence). This CDR3 is CATSGGRLVETQYF. DNA for the CDR3: TGTGCCACCAGCGGCGGACGCTTGGTAGAGACCCAGTACTTC.

The chain is built from TRBV7-2 and TRBJ2-7, with D unresolved. The end of the DNA is better explained by TRBJ2-5, so the J call may be wrong. The CDR3 is 14 residues long. The germline CDR1 and CDR2 sequences are SGHTA and FQGNSA. Here the CDR3 DNA reads TGTGCCAGCAGCTTACGGGTGCACGGAGAGACCCAGTACTTC. It is translated as CASSLRVHGETQYF.

This chain connects TRBV12-3 or TRBV12-4 to TRBJ2-1; TRBD2 is a possible D gene (5 bases). The CDR3 runs 11 residues. Between the trimmed V and J ends, which lost 6 bases and 10 bases, there was a span of 10 bases. CDR3 residues: CASSPEREQFF. The CDR3 DNA follows: TGTGCCAGCAGCCCGGAGCGGGAGCAGTTCTTC.

J is TRBJ2-5 and V is TRBV25-1, with D hard to call. The V gene lost 4 bases and the J gene lost 11 bases, with 11 bases spanning the gap. CDR3 length: 11 amino acids. CDR1 is MGHDK and CDR2 is SYGVNS in the germline V gene. The CDR3 bases are TGTGCCAGCAGTGGGGATAGAGAGCAGTACTTC. The encoded protein is CASSGDREQYF.

This clonotype was observed a handful of times. V and J are TRBV7-6 and TRBJ2-1, with D possibly being TRBD2 (5 bases). CDR3 length: 13 residues. CDR1 SGHVS and CDR2 FNYEAQ come from the germline V gene. The ends were cut back, 3 bases at V and 6 bases at J, with 9 bases in the middle. This CDR3 is CASSFGRVNEQFF. The CDR3 DNA is TGTGCCAGCAGCTTTGGGCGGGTCAATGAGCAGTTCTTC.

The gene calls are TRBV2 and TRBJ2-5; D is undetermined. This CDR3 contains 14 residues. The germline CDR1 and CDR2 sequences are SNHLY and FYNNEI. V gave up 6 bases and J gave up 2 bases, with 13 bases separating them. The CDR3 DNA follows: TGTGCCAGCAGCCCCCGGCGGATACAAGAGACCCAGTACTTC. As protein: CASSPRRIQETQYF.

The J gene is TRBJ2-7, the V gene TRBV5-5; D is possibly TRBD2 (5 bases). Germline CDR1 is SGHKS and CDR2 is YYEKEE (reference sequence). The CDR3 has 15 amino acids. Trimming took off 0 bases at V and 3 bases at J, with 13 bases between the two ends. The CDR3 DNA follows: TGTGCCAGCAGCTTGGGCGGACTTATTGTCTACGAGCAGTACTTC. Residues: CASSLGGLIVYEQYF.

This chain joins TRBV28 and TRBJ2-3; TRBD2 is a possible D gene (6 bases). Germline-derived CDR1 and CDR2 are MDHEN and SYDVKM. The ends were cut back, 7 bases at V and 14 bases at J, with 28 bases in the middle. CDR3 length equals 15 residues. The CDR3 nucleotides are TGTGCCAGCACCCTAACAGGTGCGGGGCACAGATACGCGTATTTT. It codes for CASTLTGAGHRYAYF.

This chain connects TRBV5-1 to TRBJ2-1, with 10 bases matching TRBD1. V was pared by 4 bases and J by 5 bases, with 6 bases of the junction left unmatched. There are 15 residues in the CDR3. Germline-derived CDR1 and CDR2 are SGHRS and YFSETQ. The CDR3 bases are TGCGCCAGCAGCAACCGGGACAGGGGCAACAATGAGCAGTTCTTC. Its translation is CASSNRDRGNNEQFF.

The gene calls are TRBV4-2 and TRBJ2-7, with D hard to call. Trimming left V 0 bases short and J 6 bases short, with 9 bases between. The CDR3 spans 13 residues. Per germline, CDR1 LGHNA and CDR2 YNFKEQ. CDR3 bases: TGTGCCAGCAGCCAAGATCCTGTTTCCGAGCAGTACTTC. It encodes CASSQDPVSEQYF.

The chain has TRBV14 and TRBJ1-2; D possibly corresponds to TRBD1 (6 bases). The CDR3 loop spans 13 amino acids. Germline values: CDR1 SGHDN, CDR2 FVKESK. V was cut by 4 bases and J by 9 bases, with 15 bases left in between. The DNA of the CDR3 is TGTGCCAGCAGCCGAGGACAGTTAGGGCGCTACACCTTC. It is translated as CASSRGQLGRYTF.

This clonotype was seen a handful of times. The gene calls are TRBV6-5 and TRBJ2-5; TRBD1 matches 7 bases. The DNA matches TRBJ2-7 better at its end, which makes the J call doubtful. Germline CDR1 and CDR2: MNHEY and SVGAGI. The CDR3 sequence is 15 residues long. The chain's CDR3 is CASSKLGTALGEQYF. CDR3 nucleotide sequence: TGTGCCAGCAGTAAGTTGGGGACAGCCCTGGGCGAGCAGTACTTC.

The chain recombines TRBV10-3 with TRBJ1-6; 8 positions agree with TRBD1. The CDR3 contains 15 residues. Trimming at V came to 2 bases and at J to 9 bases, leaving 6 bases not matched to a gene. Per the germline V gene, CDR1 is ENHRY and CDR2 is SYGVKD. CDR3 amino acids: CAISEGGQGGSPLHF. Written as DNA, the CDR3 is TGTGCCATCAGTGAGGGAGGACAGGGTGGTTCACCCCTCCACTTT.

The gene calls are TRBV20-1 and TRBJ2-1, with D unresolved. V lost 0 bases, J lost 2 bases, and 8 bases lay in between. Germline lookup yields CDR1 DFQATT and CDR2 SNEGSKA (reference sequence). This CDR3 is 14 amino acids long. The CDR3: CSARDARAYNEQFF. The CDR3 nucleotides read TGCAGTGCTAGAGACGCGAGAGCCTACAATGAGCAGTTCTTC.

The V gene is TRBV7-3, the J gene TRBJ2-1, with 10 bases aligning to TRBD2. CDR3 length equals 15 residues. V trimming: 5 bases; J trimming: 9 bases; junction bases outside the gene matches: 10. CDR1 and CDR2 (germline): SGHTA, FQGTGA. The CDR3 DNA follows: TGTGCCAGCAGCCCAATAGCGGGAGGAGGCGTTGAGCAGTTCTTC. Protein: CASSPIAGGGVEQFF.

This clonotype has a handful of counts. The chain's CDR3 is CASRLAGGFSYEQYF. CDR3 nucleotides: TGCGCCAGCAGGTTAGCGGGGGGATTCTCCTACGAGCAGTACTTC. The gene calls are TRBV5-1 and TRBJ2-7, with TRBD2 identical over 10 bases. Germline V gene sequence: CDR1 SGHRS, CDR2 YFSETQ. V was pared by 5 bases and J by 0 bases, with 5 bases of the junction left unmatched. The CDR3 spans 15 residues.

This clonotype came up a few times. The chain uses TRBV10-3 and TRBJ2-5; no definite D call. Trimming cost V 6 bases and J 3 bases, with 8 bases left between them. The germline V gene encodes CDR1 ENHRY and CDR2 SYGVKD. The CDR3 totals 12 residues. CDR3 sequence (DNA): TGTGCCATCAGGTCCAACGAAGAGACCCAGTACTTC. Protein product: CAIRSNEETQYF.